A single sample gave rise to the 14 T cell receptor beta chains below, sequenced in a study of blood T cell repertoires in COVID-19 (TCRdb year 2020). Library prep was done by the immunoSEQ multiplex PCR assay. TCRdb's version of the immuneACCESS table is confined to in-frame rearrangements and falls short of the full clone set. An unresolved V gene accounts for under half of the shortfall where checked; the remainder is of unknown origin. The table for this sample lists about 330,000 clones; approximately 89% of them were counted only once. The top ten constitute over 4.5% of the sample. Sequencing was done on a sample of PBMCs or T cells enriched from blood (not recorded which). The origin of the receptors is a man aged 30 to 45 who had recovered from COVID-19.

The chain recombines TRBV11-2 with TRBJ1-5; the D is unclear. CDR1 SGHAT and CDR2 FQNNGV come from the germline V gene. The V and J ends lost 4 bases and 4 bases respectively, with 14 bases between them. The CDR3 totals 15 residues. The DNA of the CDR3 is TGTGCCAGCAGCTGGAGTTCTAGAAAAAATCAGCCCCAGCATTTT. This gives the protein CASSWSSRKNQPQHF.

V and J are TRBV20-1 and TRBJ1-6; TRBD1 might be the D (5 bases). CDR1 is DFQATT, CDR2 SNEGSKA, per germline (reference sequence). The length of the CDR3 is 18 residues. The germline V and J ends were trimmed by 3 bases and 0 bases, with 18 bases remaining between them. Here the CDR3 reads CSASISAGGRSYNSPLHF. Written as DNA, the CDR3 is TGCAGTGCTAGTATAAGTGCGGGGGGTCGCTCCTATAATTCACCCCTCCACTTT.

Note on this clone: The sample contains more than one DNA sequence encoding this CDR3. This chain connects TRBV6-5 to TRBJ2-7; 9 nucleotides match TRBD1. The CDR3 contains 15 residues. Germline V gene data show CDR1 as MNHEY and CDR2 as SVGAGI. The ends lost 2 bases at V and 4 bases at J; junction bases unmatched: 6. CDR3 region: CASSYSGTGSYEQYF. The CDR3 DNA reads as TGTGCCAGCAGTTACAGCGGGACAGGGTCATACGAGCAGTACTTC.

This rearrangement joins TRBV4-1 to TRBJ1-2, with a tentative D call TRBD1 (6 bases). Germline V gene lookup returns CDR1 MGHRA and CDR2 YSYEKL. The CDR3 runs 15 residues. The V gene lost 0 bases and the J gene lost 4 bases, with 12 bases spanning the gap. CDR3 DNA: TGCGCCAGCAGCCAAGATGGGGGGGGCACCTATGGCTACACCTTC. This translates into CASSQDGGGTYGYTF.

The gene calls are TRBV7-3 and TRBJ2-3; perhaps TRBD1 as D (6 bases). Germline V gives CDR1 SGHTA, CDR2 FQGTGA. The CDR3 runs to 14 residues. With 2 bases removed from V and 6 bases from J, the gap between germline ends came to 12 bases. CDR3 in amino acids: CASSLQGFADTQYF. CDR3 in DNA: TGTGCCAGCAGCTTACAGGGGTTTGCGGATACGCAGTATTTT.

The J gene is TRBJ2-3, the V gene TRBV11-2; TRBD1 might be the D (5 bases). The germline gives CDR1 SGHAT, CDR2 FQNNGV. This CDR3 is 16 amino acids long. V dropped 5 bases and J dropped 6 bases, with 21 bases sitting between them. CDR3 loop: CASSPAGHHAGDTQYF. The CDR3 DNA reads as TGTGCCAGCAGCCCGGCCGGACATCACGCCGGGGATACGCAGTATTTT.

The gene calls are TRBV5-6 and TRBJ1-2; TRBD1 matches at 11 bases. Germline CDR1 reads SGHDT; CDR2 reads YYEEEE. V shed 4 bases, J shed 4 bases, and the junction held 6 bases outside the gene matches. The CDR3 extends over 15 amino acids. CDR3 loop: CASSLPGQGVYGYTF. DNA of the CDR3: TGTGCCAGCAGCCTACCGGGACAGGGGGTCTATGGCTACACCTTC.

The chain couples TRBV5-1 to TRBJ2-7, with 7 bases fitting TRBD2. Germline V CDR1 and CDR2: SGHRS, YFSETQ. V was pared by 0 bases and J by 5 bases, with 5 bases of the junction left unmatched. This CDR3 comprises 14 residues. CDR3 protein: CASSLEGLADEQYF. In nucleotides, the CDR3 is TGCGCCAGCAGCTTGGAGGGCCTAGCGGACGAGCAGTACTTC.

This clone was seen only a few times. This specimen includes other DNA sequences encoding the same CDR3. This chain uses TRBV5-1 with TRBJ1-3; maybe TRBD1 (6 bases). The CDR3 runs to 15 residues. Germline V gene lookup returns CDR1 SGHRS and CDR2 YFSETQ. Trimming removed 2 bases from V and 0 bases from J, with 9 bases in between. CDR3 sequence reads: CASSLGQFSGNTIYF. In DNA, the CDR3 is TGCGCCAGCAGCTTAGGACAGTTCTCTGGAAACACCATATATTTT.

The chain employs TRBV4-1 and TRBJ1-3, with unresolved D. From germline, CDR1 is MGHRA and CDR2 YSYEKL. With 0 bases removed from V and 7 bases from J, the gap between germline ends came to 13 bases. This CDR3 region has 15 residues. For the CDR3, the DNA is TGCGCCAGCAGCCAAGATGATTCGAGTTGGAACACCATATATTTT. As protein: CASSQDDSSWNTIYF.

This sequence joins TRBV29-1 and TRBJ2-7; D gene ambiguous. Trimming cost V 1 base and J 2 bases, with 6 bases left between them. This CDR3 comprises 12 residues. Germline V gene sequence: CDR1 SQVTM, CDR2 ANQGSEA. The CDR3 nucleotides read TGCAGCGTTGAAGCGTCCCCCTACGAGCAGTACTTC. Its translation is CSVEASPYEQYF.

This chain uses TRBV19 with TRBJ1-2; D gene uncertain. The CDR3 sequence is 12 residues long. In germline, CDR1 is LNHDA, CDR2 SQIVND (reference sequence). V gave up 5 bases and J gave up 8 bases, with 12 bases separating them. The CDR3 DNA follows: TGTGCCAGTAGTTCCCGGTTGTGGGGCTACACCTTC. The encoded protein is CASSSRLWGYTF.

The CDR3 region has the DNA TGCGCCAGCAAAAAGGGGGCAGGGGGCGCGGAGGAGACCCAGTACTTC. Amino acids: CASKKGAGGAEETQYF. The chain recombines TRBV5-1 with TRBJ2-5, with 8 bases identical to TRBD1. The CDR3 sequence is 16 residues long. Per germline, CDR1 SGHRS and CDR2 YFSETQ. J gave up 5 bases and V 6 bases, and 15 bases lay outside the gene matches. Combining the CDR3 with reference TRBV5-1 and TRBJ2-5 gives the whole variable domain KAGVTQTPRYLIKTRGQQVTLSCSPISGHRSVSWYQQTPGQGLQFLFEYFSETQRNKGNFPGRFSGRQFSNSRSEMNVSTLELGDSALYLCASKKGAGGAEETQYFGPGTRLLVL.

This chain joins TRBV10-3 and TRBJ1-2, with D possibly being TRBD1 (6 bases). The CDR3 has 12 residues. Germline V lookup: CDR1 ENHRY, CDR2 SYGVKD. V lost 6 bases, J lost 3 bases, and 8 bases lay in between. The CDR3: CAIRRQDYGYTF. The CDR3 DNA follows: TGTGCCATCAGGCGACAGGACTATGGCTACACCTTC.